Reported below is one T cell receptor beta chain. V shed 4 bases and J 5 bases; nucleotides not matched to a gene: 5. The CDR3 is made up of 13 amino acids. CDR1 SGDLS and CDR2 YYNGEE come from the germline V gene. This sample stems from a study of T cell changes during pregnancy in multiple sclerosis. Generated by immunoSEQ multiplex PCR, the TCRdb table keeps only in-frame clones and is missing some. The sample lists more than 30,000 clones, about 89% seen once, with 5.5% to 8% in the top ten. V is TRBV9 and J is TRBJ2-7; 8 bases line up with TRBD2. Sequenced material: CD8+ T cells from peripheral blood mononuclear cells, taken in the second trimester of pregnancy. The TCR sequence derives from a female donor with multiple sclerosis, enrolled in a pregnancy study. The CDR3 sequence: CASSSPGGDEQYF. DNA for the CDR3: TGTGCCAGCAGCTCACCGGGGGGGGACGAGCAGTACTTC.